The source of this TCR beta chain is a study of T cells in localized non-small cell lung cancer. Clones were read by immunoSEQ multiplex PCR, and TCRdb kept only the in-frame ones, dropping some. This repertoire shows roughly 1,800 clones, less than 25% found once; its top ten account for 17%. Comments on this clone: The target antigen is unknown.

Study-wide points: Adjacent lung had a median roughly 53 of the 100 largest tumor clones. Exceeding tumor, uninvolved adjacent lung had the highest T cell clonality.

CDR1 and CDR2 (germline): SGDLS, YYNGEE. The germline V and J ends were trimmed by 10 bases and 5 bases, with 12 bases remaining between them. The CDR3 is made up of 12 amino acids. The sequencing used normal lung tissue next to the tumor, collected before any cancer treatment. V usage is TRBV9 and J usage is TRBJ1-4; perhaps TRBD1 as D (6 bases). This TCR derives from a male donor older than 55 with stage II lung adenocarcinoma. CDR3 amino acids: CARRQGNEKLFF. CDR3 bases: TGTGCCCGTCGTCAGGGGAATGAAAAACTGTTTTTT.